This TCR beta chain derives from a study of blood T cell repertoires in COVID-19. Study-level background: PBMCs, B-cell-depleted T cells, or T cells provided the cDNA or gDNA that made up the material.

TCRdb's copy holds only in-frame clones and misses some; the assay was immunoSEQ multiplex PCR. The sample shows 130,000 to 150,000 clones, 75% to 90% of them seen only once. This CDR3 region has 19 residues. CDR1 is LGHDT and CDR2 is YNNKEL in the germline V gene (reference sequence). The ends lost 7 bases at V and 4 bases at J; junction bases unmatched: 21. This TCR was sampled from a woman in her fifties or sixties with COVID-19, enrolled during active disease. Material: peripheral blood. The chain combines TRBV3-1 (or the pseudogene TRBV3-2) with TRBJ1-1; TRBD1 aligns across 10 bases. The DNA for the CDR3 is TGTGCCAGCACCGCAAGACCGAGTCATGTAGGGACAGGGGCCACTGAAGCTTTCTTT. Its protein is CASTARPSHVGTGATEAFF.